A selection of T cell receptor beta chains follows, all from one sample in a study of human T cells and chemical hapten exposure. TCRdb processed the RACE reads anew with MiXCR; each CDR3 protein has one entry. The sample shows around 110,000 distinct CDR3 sequences, approximately 10% of them seen only once. This sample comprised whole blood, obtained in connection with sensitization to the hapten diphenylcyclopropenone (DPC). The receptors come from a woman between 45 and 60 years old with alopecia areata. Some clones in this sample may be carry-over from other donors' samples. The CDR3 runs from the conserved cysteine through the conserved F or W. D genes are given only for firm matches. Only some rows state a clone size, as once, few, many or a class for expanded clones.

clone_size: many; d_call: TRBD1; v_call: TRBV29-1; j_call: TRBJ1-2; cdr3_aa: CIGRDRVHGYTF; cdr3_nt: TGCATCGGGAGGGACAGGGTCCATGGCTACACCTTC
clone_size: NA; d_call: TRBD2; v_call: TRBV13; j_call: TRBJ2-1; cdr3_aa: CASRPSPGLGVNEQFF; cdr3_nt: TGTGCCAGCAGACCTTCTCCGGGACTAGGGGTTAATGAGCAGTTCTTC
clone_size: NA; d_call: TRBD1; v_call: TRBV12-3/TRBV12-4; j_call: TRBJ1-2; cdr3_aa: CASSWGQGHGYTF; cdr3_nt: TGTGCCAGCAGTTGGGGACAGGGGCATGGCTACACCTTC
clone_size: few; d_call: TRBD2; v_call: TRBV7-9; j_call: TRBJ2-1; cdr3_aa: CASSFISGGYNEQFF; cdr3_nt: TGTGCCAGCAGCTTTATTAGCGGGGGATACAATGAGCAGTTCTTC
clone_size: NA; d_call: NA; v_call: TRBV7-2; j_call: TRBJ2-3; cdr3_aa: CASSLGSRLLANTDTQYF; cdr3_nt: TGTGCCAGCAGCTTAGGTAGTCGACTGCTCGCAAACACAGATACGCAGTATTTT
clone_size: NA; d_call: NA; v_call: TRBV29-1; j_call: TRBJ2-7; cdr3_aa: CSVVGDVLSYEQYF; cdr3_nt: TGCAGCGTTGTGGGTGATGTACTCTCCTACGAGCAGTACTTC
clone_size: few; d_call: TRBD1; v_call: TRBV2; j_call: TRBJ1-1; cdr3_aa: CGTRDRANTEAFF; cdr3_nt: TGTGGCACCCGGGACAGGGCGAACACTGAAGCTTTCTTT
clone_size: few; d_call: NA; v_call: TRBV4-3; j_call: TRBJ1-5; cdr3_aa: CASSLGRLNQPQHF; cdr3_nt: TGCGCCAGCAGCCTGGGACGCCTCAATCAGCCCCAGCATTTT
clone_size: NA; d_call: NA; v_call: TRBV13; j_call: TRBJ2-7; cdr3_aa: CASSLGRGAYEQYF; cdr3_nt: TGTGCCAGCAGCTTAGGGAGGGGGGCCTACGAGCAGTACTTC
clone_size: NA; d_call: NA; v_call: TRBV6-5; j_call: TRBJ1-1; cdr3_aa: CASRTGWAAFF; cdr3_nt: TGTGCCAGCAGAACAGGGTGGGCAGCTTTCTTT
clone_size: few; d_call: NA; v_call: TRBV20-1; j_call: TRBJ1-4; cdr3_aa: CSARDWGANEKLFF; cdr3_nt: TGCAGTGCTAGAGATTGGGGGGCTAATGAAAAACTGTTTTTT
clone_size: many; d_call: NA; v_call: TRBV4-1; j_call: TRBJ2-7; cdr3_aa: CASSQDRTYEQYF; cdr3_nt: TGTGCCAGCAGCCAAGACAGGACCTACGAGCAGTACTTC
clone_size: NA; d_call: TRBD1; v_call: TRBV18; j_call: TRBJ1-1; cdr3_aa: CASSPIQGAEAFF; cdr3_nt: TGTGCCAGCTCACCGATACAGGGGGCTGAAGCTTTCTTT
clone_size: NA; d_call: NA; v_call: TRBV5-1; j_call: TRBJ2-2; cdr3_aa: CASSSEPMDGYTGELFF; cdr3_nt: TGCGCCAGCAGCTCCGAACCAATGGACGGTTACACCGGGGAGCTGTTTTTT
clone_size: NA; d_call: NA; v_call: TRBV29-1; j_call: TRBJ2-5; cdr3_aa: CSVEVPGETQYF; cdr3_nt: TGCAGCGTTGAAGTTCCCGGGGAGACCCAGTACTTC
clone_size: NA; d_call: NA; v_call: TRBV30; j_call: TRBJ1-1; cdr3_aa: CAWSAGARLYGEAFF; cdr3_nt: TGTGCCTGGAGTGCGGGGGCACGTCTATATGGTGAAGCTTTCTTT
clone_size: NA; d_call: NA; v_call: TRBV6-5; j_call: TRBJ2-5; cdr3_aa: CASSYGGRKTQYF; cdr3_nt: TGTGCCAGCAGTTACGGGGGGCGGAAGACCCAGTACTTC
clone_size: many; d_call: NA; v_call: TRBV24-1; j_call: TRBJ2-3; cdr3_aa: CATSQSTDTQYF; cdr3_nt: TGTGCCACCAGTCAATCCACAGATACGCAGTATTTT
clone_size: few; d_call: NA; v_call: TRBV7-8; j_call: TRBJ1-3; cdr3_aa: CASIPGSGDLNTIYF; cdr3_nt: TGTGCCAGCATCCCTGGGTCAGGGGACCTTAACACCATATATTTT
clone_size: many; d_call: TRBD2; v_call: TRBV12-3/TRBV12-4; j_call: TRBJ2-1; cdr3_aa: CASSLNRGDEQFF; cdr3_nt: TGTGCCAGCAGTTTAAACCGGGGGGATGAGCAGTTCTTC
clone_size: few; d_call: TRBD2; v_call: TRBV20-1; j_call: TRBJ2-1; cdr3_aa: CSARDASRTSGVSSYNEQFF; cdr3_nt: TGCAGTGCTAGAGATGCCTCCCGGACTAGCGGGGTTAGCTCCTACAATGAGCAGTTCTTC
clone_size: few; d_call: NA; v_call: TRBV12-3/TRBV12-4; j_call: TRBJ2-2; cdr3_aa: CALGTTGELFF; cdr3_nt: TGTGCCCTGGGAACTACCGGGGAGCTGTTTTTT
clone_size: NA; d_call: TRBD2; v_call: TRBV7-2; j_call: TRBJ2-7; cdr3_aa: CASRTGEGWWEQYF; cdr3_nt: TGTGCCAGCAGAACCGGGGAGGGATGGTGGGAGCAGTACTTC
clone_size: NA; d_call: NA; v_call: TRBV5-6; j_call: TRBJ1-5; cdr3_aa: CASSLGAGRHNQPQNF; cdr3_nt: TGTGCCAGCAGCCTCGGGGCAGGTAGACACAATCAGCCCCAGAATTTT
clone_size: few; d_call: NA; v_call: TRBV12-3/TRBV12-4; j_call: TRBJ1-2; cdr3_aa: CASSDANYGYTF; cdr3_nt: TGTGCCAGCAGTGACGCTAACTATGGCTACACCTTC
clone_size: NA; d_call: NA; v_call: TRBV6-2/TRBV6-3; j_call: TRBJ2-7; cdr3_aa: CASRPSGLGYEQYF; cdr3_nt: TGTGCCAGCAGACCAAGCGGGTTGGGCTACGAGCAGTACTTC
clone_size: NA; d_call: NA; v_call: TRBV12-5; j_call: TRBJ1-4; cdr3_aa: CASGLAAGNLNEKLFF; cdr3_nt: TGTGCTAGTGGTTTGGCCGCCGGGAACTTGAATGAAAAACTGTTTTTT
clone_size: NA; d_call: TRBD2; v_call: TRBV6-6; j_call: TRBJ2-1; cdr3_aa: CASSSSGRRYNEQFF; cdr3_nt: TGTGCCAGCAGCAGTAGCGGGAGGAGGTACAATGAGCAGTTCTTC
clone_size: many; d_call: NA; v_call: TRBV7-2; j_call: TRBJ2-1; cdr3_aa: CASSLSPGLEPWGEQFF; cdr3_nt: TGTGCCAGCAGCCTATCACCGGGACTGGAGCCCTGGGGGGAGCAGTTCTTC
clone_size: many; d_call: TRBD2; v_call: TRBV29-1; j_call: TRBJ2-1; cdr3_aa: CSVEGGGTSARSYNEQFF; cdr3_nt: TGCAGCGTTGAAGGGGGGGGAACTAGCGCCCGCTCCTACAATGAGCAGTTCTTC
clone_size: many; d_call: NA; v_call: TRBV12-3/TRBV12-4; j_call: TRBJ2-7; cdr3_aa: CASSAGGYEQYF; cdr3_nt: TGTGCCAGCAGTGCCGGAGGGTACGAGCAGTACTTC
clone_size: many; d_call: NA; v_call: TRBV20-1; j_call: TRBJ2-2; cdr3_aa: CSTKRNTGELFF; cdr3_nt: TGCAGTACCAAGCGGAACACCGGGGAGCTGTTTTTT
clone_size: few; d_call: NA; v_call: TRBV6-6; j_call: TRBJ2-2; cdr3_aa: CASSYSFRQVTGELFF; cdr3_nt: TGTGCCAGCAGTTACTCTTTCCGACAAGTCACCGGGGAGCTGTTTTTT
clone_size: NA; d_call: NA; v_call: TRBV12-3/TRBV12-4; j_call: TRBJ2-3; cdr3_aa: CASTLDYTDTQYF; cdr3_nt: TGTGCCAGCACCCTTGACTACACAGATACGCAGTATTTT
clone_size: NA; d_call: NA; v_call: TRBV3-1; j_call: TRBJ2-1; cdr3_aa: CASSAKGSYNEQFF; cdr3_nt: TGTGCCAGCAGCGCCAAGGGTTCCTACAATGAGCAGTTCTTC
clone_size: NA; d_call: TRBD2; v_call: TRBV7-2; j_call: TRBJ2-7; cdr3_aa: CASSLVSGGTYEQYF; cdr3_nt: TGTGCCAGCAGCTTAGTTAGCGGGGGGACCTACGAGCAGTACTTC
clone_size: NA; d_call: NA; v_call: TRBV20-1; j_call: TRBJ2-7; cdr3_aa: CSARDAQALSYEQYF; cdr3_nt: TGCAGTGCTAGAGATGCACAGGCGCTCTCCTACGAGCAGTACTTC
clone_size: NA; d_call: TRBD2; v_call: TRBV18; j_call: TRBJ2-1; cdr3_aa: CASSPKGLAAGLSSYNEQFF; cdr3_nt: TGTGCCAGCTCACCAAAAGGACTAGCGGCGGGATTAAGCTCCTACAATGAGCAGTTCTTC
clone_size: few; d_call: TRBD2; v_call: TRBV25-1; j_call: TRBJ2-1; cdr3_aa: CASRLGGSHNEQFF; cdr3_nt: TGTGCCAGCCGACTGGGAGGGTCGCACAATGAGCAGTTCTTC
clone_size: many; d_call: NA; v_call: TRBV4-2; j_call: TRBJ2-7; cdr3_aa: CASSQGVRGTNSYEQYF; cdr3_nt: TGTGCCAGCAGCCAAGGGGTCCGGGGTACAAACTCCTACGAGCAGTACTTC
clone_size: NA; d_call: TRBD2; v_call: TRBV6-1; j_call: TRBJ2-1; cdr3_aa: CASSVYGGATNEQFF; cdr3_nt: TGTGCCAGCAGCGTGTACGGGGGGGCCACAAATGAGCAGTTCTTC